This T cell receptor beta chain appears in the sequencing data of a study of cytomegalovirus exposure and HLA in healthy donors. Study overall: Membership in the Caucasian-associated ancestry cluster was found for 81% of roughly 360 genotyped donors.

CDR3 length: 15 residues. V was pared by 8 bases and J by 3 bases, with 17 bases between. Germline loops: CDR1 LNHDA, CDR2 SQIVND (reference sequence). The PCR was carried out with 60 Vbeta primers and 13 Jbeta primers. The protocol was immunoSEQ multiplex PCR, while the TCRdb copy is restricted to in-frame clones and leaves out a portion. Of approximately 180,000 clones in the sample, about four fifths were seen once. Source material: PBMCs. The chain recombines TRBV19 with TRBJ1-5; possible D gene TRBD1, 5 bases. This TCR was recovered from a girl aged 5 to 17 in good health and CMV-seropositive. This CDR3 is CASLALGGFNQPQHF. CDR3 nucleotides: TGTGCCAGTCTCGCCTTGGGGGGGTTCAATCAGCCCCAGCATTTT.